The clone carrying this T cell receptor beta chain is called medium-sized based on its frequency. No T cells were sorted before total RNA was taken from whole blood. Germline V lookup: CDR1 DFQATT, CDR2 SNEGSKA (reference sequence). The CDR3 totals 13 residues. This sample is part of a study of monozygotic twins with inflammatory bowel disease. Around 3,600 ng of total RNA went into each TCR library. TCRdb reprocessed the 5' RACE reads; each CDR3 protein has one entry and no DNA is given. This sample's table reports 110,000 or so distinct CDR3 sequences. The sample taken for sequencing was blood. The chain links TRBV20-1 to TRBJ2-2; lacking DNA, the TRBD1 call made by TCRdb goes unchecked. The origin of this receptor is a human donor with ulcerative colitis or Crohn's disease, or a healthy co-twin of an affected twin (not recorded which). The CDR3 here is CSAEDRATGELFF.